This TCR beta chain emerged from a study of coeliac disease. The protocol was immunoSEQ multiplex PCR, while the TCRdb copy is restricted to in-frame clones and leaves out a portion. The data show about 2,200 clones, about 61% seen once. This clonotype was obtained from a woman in her twenties or thirties with active celiac disease. Specimen: lamina propria lymphocytes from the gut.

CDR3 in DNA: TGTGCCTGGAGTGTACGAGGGGGACAGGTCTCTGGAAACACCATATATTTT. Translation gives CAWSVRGGQVSGNTIYF. The genes are TRBV30 and TRBJ1-3; 8 bases align to TRBD1. The CDR3 is made up of 17 amino acids. V dropped 0 bases and J dropped 0; count of bases not matched to a gene: 7. The germline V gene encodes CDR1 GTSNPN and CDR2 SVGIG (reference sequence).